These T cell receptor beta chains were read from a single sample in a study of shared clonotypes between healthy human individuals. Profiling relied on immunoSEQ multiplex PCR, and the TCRdb table lists in-frame clones only, not all of them. The sample lists 2.3 million or so clones, 85% to 95% occurring once. What was sequenced was naive CD4+ T cells from PBMCs. The source of these receptors is a man between 18 and 29 years old in good health. Some clones in this sample may be carry-over from other donors' samples. CDR3s include the opening cysteine and the closing phenylalanine or tryptophan. Fields, in order: J gene, D gene, V gene, CDR3 DNA, CDR3 protein. A D gene is named only where the DNA matches it firmly.

J gene: TRBJ1-2; D gene: NA; V gene: TRBV5-8; CDR3 DNA: TGTGCCAGCAGCCTGCAAGGGCAACTAGCTAACTATGGCTACACCTTC; CDR3 protein: CASSLQGQLANYGYTF
J gene: TRBJ2-7; D gene: TRBD2; V gene: TRBV27; CDR3 DNA: TGTGCCAGCAGCCCATTGAGACGGGAGGCCTACGAGCAGTACTTC; CDR3 protein: CASSPLRREAYEQYF
J gene: TRBJ1-4; D gene: NA; V gene: TRBV7-8; CDR3 DNA: TGTGCCAGCAGCTTGTTGACAGCAACTAATGAAAAACTGTTTTTT; CDR3 protein: CASSLLTATNEKLFF
J gene: TRBJ1-5; D gene: TRBD1; V gene: TRBV27; CDR3 DNA: TGTGCCAGCAGTTTGTTCGGGACAGGGGTCGGACAGCCCCAGCATTTT; CDR3 protein: CASSLFGTGVGQPQHF
J gene: TRBJ2-1; D gene: TRBD2; V gene: TRBV18; CDR3 DNA: TGTGCCAGCTCACTACTAGCGGACCGGTACAATGAGCAGTTCTTC; CDR3 protein: CASSLLADRYNEQFF
J gene: TRBJ1-1; D gene: NA; V gene: TRBV27; CDR3 DNA: TGTGCCAGCCACCCAATCAGGGAGTACACTGAAGCTTTCTTT; CDR3 protein: CASHPIREYTEAFF
J gene: TRBJ1-1; D gene: TRBD1; V gene: TRBV7-9; CDR3 DNA: TGTGCCAGCAGCTCCCAGGGGGGGACTGAAGCTTTCTTT; CDR3 protein: CASSSQGGTEAFF
J gene: TRBJ1-1; D gene: TRBD1; V gene: TRBV9; CDR3 DNA: TGTGCCAGCAGCAAAGCCGCCGGGACAGGGAAAACTGAAGCTTTCTTT; CDR3 protein: CASSKAAGTGKTEAFF
J gene: TRBJ2-5; D gene: NA; V gene: TRBV18; CDR3 DNA: TGTGCCAGCTCAACAACGATGTCAGAAGAGACCCAGTACTTC; CDR3 protein: CASSTTMSEETQYF
J gene: TRBJ1-2; D gene: TRBD1; V gene: TRBV7-2; CDR3 DNA: TGTGCCAGCAGCTTAGTGAGGGGACAGCAAAAATATGGCTACACCTTC; CDR3 protein: CASSLVRGQQKYGYTF
J gene: TRBJ2-7; D gene: NA; V gene: TRBV6-5; CDR3 DNA: TGTGCCAGCAGTTCTACGACTGGCGAGCAGTACTTC; CDR3 protein: CASSSTTGEQYF
J gene: TRBJ2-7; D gene: NA; V gene: TRBV15; CDR3 DNA: TGTGCCACCAGCAGAGGGTCAGGGGTTGTGCACGAGCAGTACTTC; CDR3 protein: CATSRGSGVVHEQYF